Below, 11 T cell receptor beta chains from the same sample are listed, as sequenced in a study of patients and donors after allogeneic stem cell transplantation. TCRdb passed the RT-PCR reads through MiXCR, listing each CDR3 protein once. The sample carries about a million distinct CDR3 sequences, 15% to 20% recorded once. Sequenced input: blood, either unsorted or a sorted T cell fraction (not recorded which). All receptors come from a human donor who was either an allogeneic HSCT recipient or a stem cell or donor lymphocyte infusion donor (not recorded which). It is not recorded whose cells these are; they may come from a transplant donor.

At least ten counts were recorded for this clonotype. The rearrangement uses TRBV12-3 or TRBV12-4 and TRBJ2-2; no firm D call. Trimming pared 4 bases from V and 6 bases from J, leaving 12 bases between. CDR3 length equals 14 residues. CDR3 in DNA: TGTGCCAGCAGTTACAGCTCTTGGGCCGGGGAGCTGTTTTTT. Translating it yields CASSYSSWAGELFF.

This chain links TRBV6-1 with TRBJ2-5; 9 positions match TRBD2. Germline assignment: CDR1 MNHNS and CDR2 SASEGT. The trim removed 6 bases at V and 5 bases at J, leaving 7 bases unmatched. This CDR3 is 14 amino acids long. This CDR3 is CASRPSGGSETQYF. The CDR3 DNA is TGTGCCAGCAGGCCCAGCGGGGGGAGTGAGACCCAGTACTTC.

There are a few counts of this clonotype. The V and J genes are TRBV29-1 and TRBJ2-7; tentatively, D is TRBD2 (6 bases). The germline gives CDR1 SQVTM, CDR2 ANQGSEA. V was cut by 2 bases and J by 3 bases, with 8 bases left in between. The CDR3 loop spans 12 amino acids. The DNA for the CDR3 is TGCAGCGTTGAATGGGGGGACTACGAGCAGTACTTC. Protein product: CSVEWGDYEQYF.

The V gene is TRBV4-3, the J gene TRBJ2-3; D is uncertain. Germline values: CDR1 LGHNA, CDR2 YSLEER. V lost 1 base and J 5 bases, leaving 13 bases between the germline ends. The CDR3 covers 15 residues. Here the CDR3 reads CASSQGNRNGDTQYF. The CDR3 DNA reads TGCGCCAGCAGCCAAGGGAATCGGAATGGAGATACGCAGTATTTT.

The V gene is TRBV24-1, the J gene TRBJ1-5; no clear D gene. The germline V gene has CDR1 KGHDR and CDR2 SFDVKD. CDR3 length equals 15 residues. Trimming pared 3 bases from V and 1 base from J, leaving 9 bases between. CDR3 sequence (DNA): TGTGCCACCAGTGATGGTTCGGGAAGCAATCAGCCCCAGCATTTT. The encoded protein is CATSDGSGSNQPQHF.

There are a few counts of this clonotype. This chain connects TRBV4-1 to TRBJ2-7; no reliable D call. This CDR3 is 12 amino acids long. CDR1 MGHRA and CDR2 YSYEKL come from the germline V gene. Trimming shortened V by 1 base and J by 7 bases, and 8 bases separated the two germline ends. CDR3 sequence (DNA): TGCGCCAGCAGCCAAGTCGTGGGGGAGCAGTACTTC. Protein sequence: CASSQVVGEQYF.

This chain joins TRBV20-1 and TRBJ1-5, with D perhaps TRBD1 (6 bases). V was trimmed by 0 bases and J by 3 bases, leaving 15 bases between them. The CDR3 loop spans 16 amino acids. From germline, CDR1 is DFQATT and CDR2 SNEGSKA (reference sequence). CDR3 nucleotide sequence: TGCAGTGCTAGAGATTTACGGGGGGCGGTCAATCAGCCCCAGCATTTT. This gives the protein CSARDLRGAVNQPQHF.

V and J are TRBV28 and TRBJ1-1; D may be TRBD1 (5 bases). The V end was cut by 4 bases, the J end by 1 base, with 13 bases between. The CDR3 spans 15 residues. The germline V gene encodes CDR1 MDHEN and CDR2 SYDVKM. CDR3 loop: CASSSGARGNTEAFF. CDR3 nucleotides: TGTGCCAGCAGTTCCGGGGCAAGGGGGAACACTGAAGCTTTCTTT.

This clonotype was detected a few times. DNA for the CDR3: TGTGCCAGCAGCGATGGGGTGGGACCCAAAAACATTCAGTACTTC. Translation gives CASSDGVGPKNIQYF. This chain uses TRBV9 with TRBJ2-4; perhaps D is TRBD1 or TRBD2 (5 bases each). With 3 bases removed from V and 2 bases from J, the gap between germline ends came to 12 bases. Germline CDR1 is SGDLS and CDR2 is YYNGEE. The CDR3 sequence is 15 residues long.

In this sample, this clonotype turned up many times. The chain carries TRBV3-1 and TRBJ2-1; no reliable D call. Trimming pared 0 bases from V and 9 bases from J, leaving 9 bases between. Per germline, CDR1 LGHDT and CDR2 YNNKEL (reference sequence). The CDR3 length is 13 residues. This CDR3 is CASSQDRFGEQFF. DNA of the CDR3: TGTGCCAGCAGCCAAGATCGGTTTGGTGAGCAGTTCTTC.

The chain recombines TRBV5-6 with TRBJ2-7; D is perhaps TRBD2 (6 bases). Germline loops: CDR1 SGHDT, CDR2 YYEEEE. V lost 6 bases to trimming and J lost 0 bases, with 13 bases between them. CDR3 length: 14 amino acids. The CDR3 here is CASINSGSSYEQYF. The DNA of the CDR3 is TGTGCCAGCATCAATAGCGGTAGCTCCTACGAGCAGTACTTC.